This T cell receptor (beta chain) derives from a study of beta chain features in type 1 diabetes. At the level of the study: Similarity in age, gender and cell yields was seen between patients and healthy donors. Study-wide results and limits: For Type 1 diabetes patients, all four CD4+ subsets carried TCRB CDR3s that were moderately but significantly shorter.

The CDR3 totals 16 residues. Germline V CDR1 and CDR2: LGHNA, YNFKEQ. J gave up 4 bases and V 1 base, and 9 bases lay outside the gene matches. Remarks on this clone: The antigen is not known.

Investigators reverse transcribed all isolated RNA, so they sequenced expressed TCRB transcripts. Sequencing used immunoSEQ multiplex PCR; TCRdb keeps in-frame clones, though not all of them. The repertoire holds 600,000 or so clones, around an eighth seen once, with more than 0.095% in the top ten. The chain links TRBV4-2 to TRBJ2-7; 8 bases fit TRBD1. This TCR was sampled from a man aged 30 to 45 with type 1 diabetes. Source material: naive CD4+ T cells from blood. The CDR3 nucleotides are TGTGCCAGCAGCCAAGTTGAGCGGACAGGGTTGTACGAGCAGTACTTC. Translation gives CASSQVERTGLYEQYF.